These T cell receptor beta chains were read from a single sample in a study of OX40 agonist ivuxolimab in advanced cancers. The data were produced by immunoSEQ multiplex PCR, yet TCRdb's version contains in-frame clones alone and is incomplete. Of 80,000 or so clones listed, about 92% are singletons. The source material was CD4+ or CD8+ T cells sorted from blood, sampled in a trial of the OX40 agonist ivuxolimab. All receptors come from an adult with an advanced solid tumor such as melanoma, head and neck, liver or kidney cancer. CDR3s include the opening cysteine and the closing phenylalanine or tryptophan. Each record gives: V gene, J gene, clone size, D gene, CDR3 protein, CDR3 DNA. A D gene is named only where the DNA matches it firmly. Size tells how often a clone was seen (once, few, many) or the class of an expanded clone, and some rows leave it out.

TRBV19	TRBJ2-1	NA	TRBD1	CASSPPGQWGYNEQFF	TGTGCCAGTAGTCCTCCGGGACAGTGGGGCTACAATGAGCAGTTCTTC
TRBV19	TRBJ1-5	NA	NA	CASTRTYRGDQPQHF	TGTGCCAGCACGAGAACTTACAGAGGGGATCAGCCCCAGCATTTT
TRBV9	TRBJ2-1	NA	NA	CASSGTGNEQFF	TGTGCCAGCAGCGGGACGGGGAATGAGCAGTTCTTC
TRBV7-9	TRBJ2-1	NA	TRBD2	CASSLGGGGPSYNEQFF	TGTGCCAGCAGCTTAGGAGGCGGGGGTCCGTCCTACAATGAGCAGTTCTTC
TRBV4-1	TRBJ2-7	NA	NA	CASSQARRDYEQYF	TGCGCCAGCAGCCAGGCCCGACGGGACTACGAGCAGTACTTC
TRBV6-4	TRBJ2-5	few	NA	CASAGTRETQYF	TGTGCCAGCGCCGGGACTCGAGAGACCCAGTACTTC
TRBV7-8	TRBJ1-2	NA	NA	CASSLERAVGDYGYTF	TGTGCCAGCAGCTTAGAGAGGGCCGTAGGGGATTATGGCTACACCTTC
TRBV27	TRBJ2-1	NA	NA	CASSLGQPYSYNEQFF	TGTGCCAGCAGTTTAGGTCAGCCATACTCCTACAATGAGCAGTTCTTC
TRBV28	TRBJ2-2	NA	TRBD1	CASSMPQGSGRPTGELFF	TGTGCCAGCAGTATGCCACAGGGGTCGGGAAGGCCCACCGGGGAGCTGTTTTTT
TRBV9	TRBJ2-3	NA	TRBD2	CASSVLSGWGTDTQYF	TGTGCCAGCAGCGTCCTTAGCGGGTGGGGCACAGATACGCAGTATTTT
TRBV4-1	TRBJ1-2	NA	NA	CASSGDHYGYTF	TGCGCCAGCAGCGGGGATCACTATGGCTACACCTTC
TRBV27	TRBJ1-1	NA	TRBD1	CASSSGQGITEAFF	TGTGCCAGCAGTTCCGGACAGGGGATCACTGAAGCTTTCTTT
TRBV6-4	TRBJ2-3	NA	TRBD2	CASSDSSGGATDTQYF	TGTGCCAGCAGTGACTCGAGCGGGGGGGCCACAGATACGCAGTATTTT
TRBV7-9	TRBJ2-3	NA	NA	CASRPSSTDTQYF	TGTGCCAGCAGGCCATCTAGCACAGATACGCAGTATTTT
TRBV27	TRBJ1-5	once	NA	CASSSGPVGNQPQHF	TGTGCCAGCAGTTCGGGGCCCGTGGGCAATCAGCCCCAGCATTTT
TRBV9	TRBJ1-5	NA	TRBD1	CASSPGTVDQPQHF	TGTGCCAGCAGTCCGGGGACAGTGGATCAGCCCCAGCATTTT
TRBV4-1	TRBJ2-1	NA	NA	CASSQDPASVTYNEQFF	TGCGCCAGCAGCCAAGATCCCGCTAGCGTTACCTACAATGAGCAGTTCTTC
TRBV7-8	TRBJ2-3	NA	NA	CASSLVRGATDTQYF	TGTGCCAGCAGCTTAGTTCGGGGGGCAACAGATACGCAGTATTTT
TRBV11-2	TRBJ2-7	once	TRBD2	CASSHGLVYEQYF	TGTGCCAGCAGCCATGGACTAGTCTACGAGCAGTACTTC
TRBV5-1	TRBJ2-7	NA	TRBD1	CASSLGQVTNYEQYF	TGCGCCAGCAGCCTGGGACAGGTGACTAACTACGAGCAGTACTTC
TRBV10-3	TRBJ1-2	NA	TRBD1	CAISESGTGYGYTF	TGTGCCATCAGTGAGTCGGGGACAGGCTATGGCTACACCTTC
TRBV4-1	TRBJ1-3	NA	NA	CASSQGRGPGNTIYF	TGCGCCAGCAGCCAAGGTCGCGGCCCTGGAAACACCATATATTTT
TRBV19	TRBJ1-4	NA	TRBD1	CASLGTGVISNEKLFF	TGTGCCAGTTTAGGGACAGGGGTGATTTCGAATGAAAAACTGTTTTTT
TRBV27	TRBJ1-3	NA	NA	CASSSGVSGNTIYF	TGTGCCAGCAGTTCCGGGGTCTCTGGAAACACCATATATTTT
TRBV13	TRBJ2-5	NA	NA	CASSESWGTRGGETQYF	TGTGCCAGCAGCGAAAGTTGGGGGACGAGGGGCGGGGAGACCCAGTACTTC
TRBV7-2	TRBJ2-3	NA	TRBD2	CASSSSGSLGTDTQYF	TGTGCCAGCAGCTCTAGCGGGAGCTTAGGCACAGATACGCAGTATTTT
TRBV28	TRBJ2-5	NA	TRBD2	CASSFGTTSGRRETQYF	TGTGCCAGCAGTTTTGGGACGACTAGCGGGAGGAGGGAGACCCAGTACTTC
TRBV7-9	TRBJ2-7	NA	NA	CASSPLGAPYEQYF	TGTGCCAGCAGCCCGCTTGGGGCCCCCTACGAGCAGTACTTC
TRBV7-9	TRBJ1-3	NA	NA	CASSGDSGKNSGNTIYF	TGTGCCAGCAGCGGTGACTCAGGGAAGAACTCTGGAAACACCATATATTTT
TRBV7-2	TRBJ1-1	NA	NA	CASSLTSPTGEAFF	TGTGCCAGCAGCTTAACCTCCCCCACTGGGGAAGCTTTCTTT
TRBV4-3	TRBJ2-1	NA	NA	CASSPKVGGEQFF	TGCGCCAGCAGCCCCAAGGTGGGTGGCGAGCAGTTCTTC
TRBV9	TRBJ1-1	once	TRBD1	CASSPNPTTGFNTEAFF	TGTGCCAGCAGCCCCAACCCCACGACAGGGTTCAACACTGAAGCTTTCTTT
TRBV2	TRBJ2-7	NA	TRBD2	CASSEGFSSGGLYEQYF	TGTGCCAGCAGTGAGGGTTTCAGCAGCGGGGGGCTCTACGAGCAGTACTTC
TRBV5-1	TRBJ2-4	NA	TRBD1	CASSLSPGDSRNIQYF	TGCGCCAGCAGCTTGAGCCCAGGGGACAGCAGAAACATTCAGTACTTC
TRBV12-5	TRBJ1-5	NA	NA	CASRQGSQPQHF	TGTGCTAGCCGCCAGGGGAGTCAGCCCCAGCATTTT
TRBV9	TRBJ1-1	NA	TRBD1	CASSSGTGNEAFF	TGTGCCAGCAGCTCCGGGACAGGGAATGAAGCTTTCTTT
TRBV10-3	TRBJ2-7	NA	NA	CAISESGGPAGGYEQYF	TGTGCCATCAGTGAGTCAGGGGGGCCAGCGGGTGGGTACGAGCAGTACTTC
TRBV7-7	TRBJ2-2	NA	TRBD2	CASSLSPVTSGAGELFF	TGTGCTAGCAGCTTAAGTCCGGTCACTAGCGGGGCCGGGGAGCTGTTTTTT
TRBV5-4	TRBJ2-7	NA	NA	CASSGYTSGTQTGEQYF	TGTGCCAGCAGCGGTTATACATCCGGGACGCAAACAGGGGAGCAGTACTTC
TRBV5-1	TRBJ2-7	NA	TRBD1	CASSSLSGQEDEQYF	TGCGCCAGCAGCTCTCTGAGCGGACAGGAGGACGAGCAGTACTTC
TRBV4-3	TRBJ2-5	NA	TRBD2	CASSQGVSGGAIDQETQYF	TGCGCCAGCAGCCAAGGGGTCAGCGGGGGGGCCATCGACCAAGAGACCCAGTACTTC
TRBV19	TRBJ2-7	NA	NA	CASSYRDPYEQYF	TGTGCCAGTAGTTACAGGGACCCCTACGAGCAGTACTTC
TRBV12-5	TRBJ2-1	NA	TRBD2	CASGLVRGGPRLESNNEQFF	TGTGCTAGTGGTTTGGTACGGGGGGGGCCGAGGCTCGAGAGTAACAATGAGCAGTTCTTC